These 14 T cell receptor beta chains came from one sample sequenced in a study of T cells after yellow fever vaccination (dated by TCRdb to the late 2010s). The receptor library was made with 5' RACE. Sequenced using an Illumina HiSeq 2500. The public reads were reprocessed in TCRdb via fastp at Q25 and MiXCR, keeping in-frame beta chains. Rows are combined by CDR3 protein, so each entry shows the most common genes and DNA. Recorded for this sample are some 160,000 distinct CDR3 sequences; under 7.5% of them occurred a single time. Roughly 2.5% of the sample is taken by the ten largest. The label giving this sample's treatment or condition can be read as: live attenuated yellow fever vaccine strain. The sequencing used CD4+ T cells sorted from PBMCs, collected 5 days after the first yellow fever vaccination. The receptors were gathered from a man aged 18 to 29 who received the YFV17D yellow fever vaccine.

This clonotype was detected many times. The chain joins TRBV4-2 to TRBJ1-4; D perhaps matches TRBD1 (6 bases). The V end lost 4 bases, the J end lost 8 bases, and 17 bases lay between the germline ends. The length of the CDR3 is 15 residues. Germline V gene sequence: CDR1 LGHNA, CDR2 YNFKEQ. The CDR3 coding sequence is TGTGCCAGCAGCCCCTTAGTCGGGGGGCGGGAAAAACTGTTTTTT. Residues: CASSPLVGGREKLFF.

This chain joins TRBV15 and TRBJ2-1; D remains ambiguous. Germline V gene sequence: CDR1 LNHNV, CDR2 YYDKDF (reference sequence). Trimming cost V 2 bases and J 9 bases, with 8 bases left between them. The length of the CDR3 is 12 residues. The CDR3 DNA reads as TGTGCCACCAGCAGACCCCCGGCTGAGCAGTTCTTC. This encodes CATSRPPAEQFF. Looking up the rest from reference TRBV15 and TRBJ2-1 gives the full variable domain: DAMVIQNPRYQVTQFGKPVTLSCSQTLNHNVMYWYQQKSSQAPKLLFHYYDKDFNNEADTPDNFQSRRPNTSFCFLDIRSPGLGDTAMYLCATSRPPAEQFFGPGTRLTVL.

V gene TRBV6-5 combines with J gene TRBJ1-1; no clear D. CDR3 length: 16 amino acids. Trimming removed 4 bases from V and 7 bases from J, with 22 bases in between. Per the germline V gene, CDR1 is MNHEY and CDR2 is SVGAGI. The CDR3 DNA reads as TGTGCCAGCAGTTGGGGTTTTAGAAGCCCGGGAATTGAAGCTTTCTTT. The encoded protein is CASSWGFRSPGIEAFF.

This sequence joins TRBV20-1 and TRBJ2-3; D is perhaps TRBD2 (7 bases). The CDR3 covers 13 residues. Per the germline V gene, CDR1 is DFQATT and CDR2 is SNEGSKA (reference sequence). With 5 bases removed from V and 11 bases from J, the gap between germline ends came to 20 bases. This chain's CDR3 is CSAGGSGGWGQYF. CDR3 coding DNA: TGCAGTGCTGGGGGTTCGGGGGGCTGGGGGCAGTATTTT.

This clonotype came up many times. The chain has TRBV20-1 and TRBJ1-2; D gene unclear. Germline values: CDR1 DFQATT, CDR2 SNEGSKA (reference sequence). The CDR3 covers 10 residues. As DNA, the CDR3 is TGCATTGCAGCGAACTATGGCTACACCTTC. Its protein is CIAANYGYTF.

The CDR3: CASSLGAVRLMNTEAFF. The CDR3 DNA reads as TGCGCCAGCAGCTTGGGGGCGGTCCGACTGATGAACACTGAAGCTTTCTTT. V usage is TRBV5-1 and J usage is TRBJ1-1, with D hard to call. The germline CDR1 and CDR2 sequences are SGHRS and YFSETQ. V was trimmed by 0 bases and J by 0 bases, leaving 15 bases between them. The CDR3 spans 17 residues.

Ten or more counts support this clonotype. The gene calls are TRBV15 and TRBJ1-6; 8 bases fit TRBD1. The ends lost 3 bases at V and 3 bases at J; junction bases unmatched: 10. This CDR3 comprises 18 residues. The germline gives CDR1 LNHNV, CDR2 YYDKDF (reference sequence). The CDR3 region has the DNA TGTGCCACCAGCAGGGCCACAGGGGGAAGGGGCTATAATTCACCCCTCCACTTT. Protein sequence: CATSRATGGRGYNSPLHF.

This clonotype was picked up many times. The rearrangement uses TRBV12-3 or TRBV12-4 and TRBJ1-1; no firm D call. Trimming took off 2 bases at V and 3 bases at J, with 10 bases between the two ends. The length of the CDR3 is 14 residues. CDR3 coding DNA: TGTGCCAGCAGTTTAAGGTTTCGGTACACTGAAGCTTTCTTT. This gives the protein CASSLRFRYTEAFF.

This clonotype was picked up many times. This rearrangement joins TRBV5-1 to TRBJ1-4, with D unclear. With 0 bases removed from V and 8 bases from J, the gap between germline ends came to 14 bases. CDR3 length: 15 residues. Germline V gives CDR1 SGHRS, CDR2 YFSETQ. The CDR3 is CASSLGLGEGEKLFF. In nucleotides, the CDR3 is TGCGCCAGCAGCTTGGGACTAGGAGAGGGAGAAAAACTGTTTTTT. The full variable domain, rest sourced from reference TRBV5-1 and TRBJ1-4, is KAGVTQTPRYLIKTRGQQVTLSCSPISGHRSVSWYQQTPGQGLQFLFEYFSETQRNKGNFPGRFSGRQFSNSRSEMNVSTLELGDSALYLCASSLGLGEGEKLFFGSGTQLSVL.

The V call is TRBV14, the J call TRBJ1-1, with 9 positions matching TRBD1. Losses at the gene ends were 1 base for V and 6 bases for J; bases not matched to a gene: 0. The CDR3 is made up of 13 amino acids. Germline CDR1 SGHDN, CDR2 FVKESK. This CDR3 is CASSQGTGAEAFF. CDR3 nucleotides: TGTGCCAGCAGCCAAGGGACAGGGGCTGAAGCTTTCTTT.

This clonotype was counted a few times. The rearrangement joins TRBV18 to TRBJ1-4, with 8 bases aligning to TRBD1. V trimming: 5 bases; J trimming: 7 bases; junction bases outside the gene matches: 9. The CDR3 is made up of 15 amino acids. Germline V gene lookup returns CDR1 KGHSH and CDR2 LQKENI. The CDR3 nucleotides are TGTGCCAGCTCATTCGGACAGGGACGAGGTGAAAAACTGTTTTTT. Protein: CASSFGQGRGEKLFF.

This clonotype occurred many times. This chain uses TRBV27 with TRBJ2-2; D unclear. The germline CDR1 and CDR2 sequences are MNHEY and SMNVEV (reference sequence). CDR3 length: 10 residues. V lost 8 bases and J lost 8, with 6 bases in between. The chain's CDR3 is CASGLGELFF. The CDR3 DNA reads TGTGCCAGCGGGTTGGGGGAGCTGTTTTTT.

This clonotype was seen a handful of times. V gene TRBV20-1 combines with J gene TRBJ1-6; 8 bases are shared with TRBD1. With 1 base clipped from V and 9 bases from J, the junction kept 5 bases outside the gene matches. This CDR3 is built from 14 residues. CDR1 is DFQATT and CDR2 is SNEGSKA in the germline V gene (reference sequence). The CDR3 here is CSARAGQGSSPLHF. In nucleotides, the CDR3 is TGCAGTGCTAGAGCCGGACAGGGTAGTTCACCCCTCCACTTT.

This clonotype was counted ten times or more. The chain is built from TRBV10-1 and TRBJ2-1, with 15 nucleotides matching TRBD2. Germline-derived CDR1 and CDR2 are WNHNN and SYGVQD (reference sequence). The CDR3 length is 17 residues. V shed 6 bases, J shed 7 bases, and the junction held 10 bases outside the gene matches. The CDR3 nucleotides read TGCGCCAGCAGCCCCCTTGGACTAGCGGGGGGGCCGAATGAGCAGTTCTTC. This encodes CASSPLGLAGGPNEQFF.